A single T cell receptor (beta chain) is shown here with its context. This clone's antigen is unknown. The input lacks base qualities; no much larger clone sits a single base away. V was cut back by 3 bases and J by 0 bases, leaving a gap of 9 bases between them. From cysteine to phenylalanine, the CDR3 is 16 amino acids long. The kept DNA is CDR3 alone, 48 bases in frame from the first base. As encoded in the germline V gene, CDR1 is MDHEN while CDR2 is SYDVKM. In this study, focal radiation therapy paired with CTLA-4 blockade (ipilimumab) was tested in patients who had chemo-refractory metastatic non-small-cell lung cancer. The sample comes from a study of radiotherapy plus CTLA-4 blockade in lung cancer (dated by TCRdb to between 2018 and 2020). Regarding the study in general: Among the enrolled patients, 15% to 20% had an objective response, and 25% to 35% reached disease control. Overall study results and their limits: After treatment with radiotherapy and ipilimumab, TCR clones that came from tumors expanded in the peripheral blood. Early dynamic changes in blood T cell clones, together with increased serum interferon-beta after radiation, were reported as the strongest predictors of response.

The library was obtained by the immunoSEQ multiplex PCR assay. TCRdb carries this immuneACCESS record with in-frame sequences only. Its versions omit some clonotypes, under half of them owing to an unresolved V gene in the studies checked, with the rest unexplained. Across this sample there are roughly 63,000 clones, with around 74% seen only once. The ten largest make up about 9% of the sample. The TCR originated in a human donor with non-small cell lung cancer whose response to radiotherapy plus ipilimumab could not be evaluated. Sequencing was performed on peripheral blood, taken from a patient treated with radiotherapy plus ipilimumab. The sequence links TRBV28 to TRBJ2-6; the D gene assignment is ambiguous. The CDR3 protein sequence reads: CASSLGRNSGANVLTF. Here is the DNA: TGTGCCAGCAGTTTGGGCAGGAACTCTGGGGCCAACGTCCTGACTTTC.